This is a list of T cell receptor beta chains from one sample in a study of T cells in Graves' hyperthyroidism and ophthalmopathy. TCRdb reprocessed the multiplex PCR reads via MiXCR and lists one record per CDR3 protein. There are a few hundred thousand distinct CDR3 sequences in the sample; 18% occur only once, and less than 65% lies in the top ten. The sequencing input was blood. The source of these receptors is a woman aged 45 to 65 with Graves' hyperthyroidism. Each CDR3 is given with its conserved first and last residue. Each record gives: D gene, V gene, J gene, clone size, CDR3 DNA, CDR3 protein. The D gene is left open where the match is weak. A clone size is listed for some rows: how often the clone was seen (once, few, many), or a class if it is expanded.

d_call: TRBD1
v_call: TRBV28
j_call: TRBJ2-5
clone_size: few
cdr3_nt: TGTGCCAGCAGTGACAGGGGGCTGGGAGAGACCCAGTACTTC
cdr3_aa: CASSDRGLGETQYF

d_call: NA
v_call: TRBV12-3/TRBV12-4
j_call: TRBJ2-2
clone_size: many
cdr3_nt: TGTGCCAGCAGCAGCGACAACGGGGAGCTGTTTTTT
cdr3_aa: CASSSDNGELFF

d_call: NA
v_call: TRBV6-1
j_call: TRBJ2-1
clone_size: NA
cdr3_nt: TGTGCCAGCAGGGGATTGGGGTACAATGAGCAGTTCTTC
cdr3_aa: CASRGLGYNEQFF

d_call: NA
v_call: TRBV18
j_call: TRBJ2-7
clone_size: many
cdr3_nt: TGTGCCAGCTCACCTCAAGGCAGGGCCGAGCAGTACTTC
cdr3_aa: CASSPQGRAEQYF

d_call: NA
v_call: TRBV18
j_call: TRBJ2-1
clone_size: many
cdr3_nt: TGTGCCAGCTCACCCGGACGCAATGAGCAGTTCTTC
cdr3_aa: CASSPGRNEQFF

d_call: NA
v_call: TRBV11-2
j_call: TRBJ2-5
clone_size: few
cdr3_nt: TGTGCCAGCAGCTTACCACTAGCCCAGAAAGAGACCCAGTACTTC
cdr3_aa: CASSLPLAQKETQYF

d_call: TRBD2
v_call: TRBV28
j_call: TRBJ2-3
clone_size: few
cdr3_nt: TGTGCCAGTGGACTAGCGGATTACACAGATACGCAGTATTTT
cdr3_aa: CASGLADYTDTQYF

d_call: TRBD2
v_call: TRBV11-1
j_call: TRBJ2-7
clone_size: many
cdr3_nt: TGTGCCAGCAGCCTTCTTACTAGCGGGGAAAGCGAGCAGTACTTC
cdr3_aa: CASSLLTSGESEQYF

d_call: NA
v_call: TRBV7-9
j_call: TRBJ2-1
clone_size: few
cdr3_nt: TGTGCCAGCAGTTCTGGACCTCCGGGCTCCTACAATGAGCAGTTCTTC
cdr3_aa: CASSSGPPGSYNEQFF

d_call: NA
v_call: TRBV3-1
j_call: TRBJ1-6
clone_size: NA
cdr3_nt: TGTGCCAGCAGCCAAGGTGGGGGGTTTGAGTCACCCCTCCACTTT
cdr3_aa: CASSQGGGFESPLHF

d_call: NA
v_call: TRBV6-1
j_call: TRBJ2-7
clone_size: NA
cdr3_nt: TGTGCCAGCAGTCGCCCGGGACCCTCCTACGAGCAGTACTTC
cdr3_aa: CASSRPGPSYEQYF

d_call: TRBD1
v_call: TRBV11-2
j_call: TRBJ1-2
clone_size: many
cdr3_nt: TGTGCCAGCAGCCTAACCGACAGGGGGCCATATGGCTACACCTTC
cdr3_aa: CASSLTDRGPYGYTF

d_call: NA
v_call: TRBV18
j_call: TRBJ1-2
clone_size: NA
cdr3_nt: TGTGCCAGCTCACCAGGCACAGATAACTATGGCTACACCTTC
cdr3_aa: CASSPGTDNYGYTF

d_call: NA
v_call: TRBV3-1
j_call: TRBJ1-3
clone_size: many
cdr3_nt: TGTGCCAGCAGCCAACTGGGACCGGACTCTGGAAACACCATATATTTT
cdr3_aa: CASSQLGPDSGNTIYF

d_call: NA
v_call: TRBV12-3/TRBV12-4
j_call: TRBJ2-2
clone_size: many
cdr3_nt: TGTGCCAGCAGTTCACAGGGTTCGAACACCGGGGAGCTGTTTTTT
cdr3_aa: CASSSQGSNTGELFF

d_call: NA
v_call: TRBV27
j_call: TRBJ1-5
clone_size: NA
cdr3_nt: TGTGCCAGCAGTTTGGGGGGGGAGGGCAATCAGCCCCAGCATTTT
cdr3_aa: CASSLGGEGNQPQHF

d_call: NA
v_call: TRBV5-1
j_call: TRBJ2-7
clone_size: few
cdr3_nt: TGCGCCAGCAGCCCCGTGGAGGGCGAGCAGTACTTC
cdr3_aa: CASSPVEGEQYF

d_call: NA
v_call: TRBV9
j_call: TRBJ2-3
clone_size: few
cdr3_nt: TGTGCCAGCAGCGTAGGTCAACAGCAGACAGATACGCAGTATTTT
cdr3_aa: CASSVGQQQTDTQYF

d_call: TRBD1
v_call: TRBV19
j_call: TRBJ2-1
clone_size: NA
cdr3_nt: TGTGCCAGTAGTATAGCGGAAACAGGGGGCTACAATGAGCAGTTCTTC
cdr3_aa: CASSIAETGGYNEQFF

d_call: TRBD1
v_call: TRBV2
j_call: TRBJ1-2
clone_size: many
cdr3_nt: TGTGCCAGCAGGGACTTCTCCCCTGCCGGACAGGGGGCGGGCTATGGCTACACCTTC
cdr3_aa: CASRDFSPAGQGAGYGYTF

d_call: TRBD1
v_call: TRBV6-1
j_call: TRBJ1-5
clone_size: NA
cdr3_nt: TGTGCCAGCAGCTCCAGACAGGGACAGGTCAGTCAGCCCCAGCATTTT
cdr3_aa: CASSSRQGQVSQPQHF

d_call: NA
v_call: TRBV7-2
j_call: TRBJ2-4
clone_size: NA
cdr3_nt: TGTGCCAGCAGCCCTACGGTCCTGCTAGCCAAAAACATTCAGTACTTC
cdr3_aa: CASSPTVLLAKNIQYF

d_call: TRBD2
v_call: TRBV3-1
j_call: TRBJ2-1
clone_size: NA
cdr3_nt: TGTGCCAGCAGCCATCAGCGGGAGCGGTACAATGAGCAGTTCTTC
cdr3_aa: CASSHQRERYNEQFF

d_call: TRBD1
v_call: TRBV20-1
j_call: TRBJ2-7
clone_size: NA
cdr3_nt: TGCAGTGCACGACAGGGGGCCCACGAGCAGTACTTC
cdr3_aa: CSARQGAHEQYF

d_call: NA
v_call: TRBV27
j_call: TRBJ1-2
clone_size: many
cdr3_nt: TGTGCCAGCAGTAGCACAGGGTATGGCTACACCTTC
cdr3_aa: CASSSTGYGYTF

d_call: NA
v_call: TRBV27
j_call: TRBJ2-5
clone_size: NA
cdr3_nt: TGTGCCAGCAGTTTATACAGGGCAGAGACCCAGTACTTC
cdr3_aa: CASSLYRAETQYF

d_call: NA
v_call: TRBV9
j_call: TRBJ1-3
clone_size: many
cdr3_nt: TGTGCCAGCAGCGTAGCCTACAGGAGCTCTGGAAACACCATATATTTT
cdr3_aa: CASSVAYRSSGNTIYF

d_call: NA
v_call: TRBV7-9
j_call: TRBJ1-1
clone_size: few
cdr3_nt: TGTGCCAGCAGCCCCACGGGAGAGCCGAACACTGAAGCTTTCTTT
cdr3_aa: CASSPTGEPNTEAFF

d_call: NA
v_call: TRBV18
j_call: TRBJ2-7
clone_size: many
cdr3_nt: TGTGCCAGCTCACCAACAGGAGTCGAGCAGTACTTC
cdr3_aa: CASSPTGVEQYF

d_call: NA
v_call: TRBV12-3/TRBV12-4
j_call: TRBJ1-3
clone_size: few
cdr3_nt: TGTGCCAGCAGTAAAAAGGGGGGCTACTCTGGAAACACCATATATTTT
cdr3_aa: CASSKKGGYSGNTIYF

d_call: TRBD2
v_call: TRBV3-1
j_call: TRBJ2-1
clone_size: many
cdr3_nt: TGTGCCAGCAGCCAAGATCGACTAGCGGGGGGTGATGAGCAGTTCTTC
cdr3_aa: CASSQDRLAGGDEQFF

d_call: TRBD2
v_call: TRBV3-1
j_call: TRBJ2-2
clone_size: NA
cdr3_nt: TGTGCCAGCAGCCAAGATCCACGGGGAGGGCCCGCCGGGGAGCTGTTTTTT
cdr3_aa: CASSQDPRGGPAGELFF

d_call: TRBD2
v_call: TRBV14
j_call: TRBJ2-3
clone_size: NA
cdr3_nt: TGTGCCAGCAGCCAGGGGACTAGGGGATTGTTGGGGACGCAGTATTTT
cdr3_aa: CASSQGTRGLLGTQYF

d_call: TRBD2
v_call: TRBV28
j_call: TRBJ2-5
clone_size: few
cdr3_nt: TGTGCCAGCAGCACCGGGACTAGGAAAGAGACCCAGTACTTC
cdr3_aa: CASSTGTRKETQYF

d_call: NA
v_call: TRBV28
j_call: TRBJ2-2
clone_size: NA
cdr3_nt: TGTGCCACCGCGCTAGGGACATTATACACCGGGGAGCTGTTTTTT
cdr3_aa: CATALGTLYTGELFF

d_call: NA
v_call: TRBV5-1
j_call: TRBJ2-2
clone_size: many
cdr3_nt: TGCGCCAGCACGTGGGACGCCGGGGAGCTGTTTTTT
cdr3_aa: CASTWDAGELFF

d_call: NA
v_call: TRBV30
j_call: TRBJ1-1
clone_size: few
cdr3_nt: TGTGCCTGGAGTGTAGGACAACTTTACCCAAACACTGAAGCTTTCTTT
cdr3_aa: CAWSVGQLYPNTEAFF

d_call: TRBD1
v_call: TRBV20-1
j_call: TRBJ2-1
clone_size: few
cdr3_nt: TGCAGTGCTTCGAGGACAGGGATGTCCAATGAGCAGTTCTTC
cdr3_aa: CSASRTGMSNEQFF

d_call: NA
v_call: TRBV20-1
j_call: TRBJ1-2
clone_size: NA
cdr3_nt: TGCAGTGCTACCGACAGGCCTTATAACTATGGCTACACCTTC
cdr3_aa: CSATDRPYNYGYTF

d_call: TRBD2
v_call: TRBV24-1
j_call: TRBJ2-3
clone_size: NA
cdr3_nt: TGTGCCACCAGTGATCCGAGCCGACAGCGGGAGAAGGACACGCAGTATTTT
cdr3_aa: CATSDPSRQREKDTQYF

d_call: NA
v_call: TRBV30
j_call: TRBJ1-1
clone_size: many
cdr3_nt: TGTGCCTGGAGTGTAATCCCCCCTGAAGCTTTCTTT
cdr3_aa: CAWSVIPPEAFF

d_call: TRBD2
v_call: TRBV11-2
j_call: TRBJ2-5
clone_size: many
cdr3_nt: TGTGCCAGCAGCTTACGGACCGGGACTAGCGTAGAGACCCAGTACTTC
cdr3_aa: CASSLRTGTSVETQYF

d_call: NA
v_call: TRBV3-1
j_call: TRBJ2-7
clone_size: few
cdr3_nt: TGTGCCAGCAGCCAATTTACAGAGCAGTACTTC
cdr3_aa: CASSQFTEQYF

d_call: NA
v_call: TRBV20-1
j_call: TRBJ1-2
clone_size: NA
cdr3_nt: TGCAGTGCCCCGGACAGCTACTATGGCTACACCTTC
cdr3_aa: CSAPDSYYGYTF

d_call: NA
v_call: TRBV12-3/TRBV12-4
j_call: TRBJ1-2
clone_size: many
cdr3_nt: TGTGCCAGCAGTTTAGCAGGGGTCGGCTACACCTTC
cdr3_aa: CASSLAGVGYTF

d_call: TRBD2
v_call: TRBV20-1
j_call: TRBJ2-1
clone_size: NA
cdr3_nt: TGCAGTGCTAGAGCTAGCGGGAGGGCCTTGTATGAGCAGTTCTTC
cdr3_aa: CSARASGRALYEQFF

d_call: TRBD2
v_call: TRBV20-1
j_call: TRBJ2-1
clone_size: NA
cdr3_nt: TGCAGTGCTAGAGATCGAGGACTAGCGGGAGCAGGGAATGAGCAGTTCTTC
cdr3_aa: CSARDRGLAGAGNEQFF

d_call: TRBD1
v_call: TRBV2
j_call: TRBJ2-2
clone_size: many
cdr3_nt: TGTGCCAGCGCAGGGACAGGGTCGAACACCGGGGAGCTGTTTTTT
cdr3_aa: CASAGTGSNTGELFF

d_call: NA
v_call: TRBV9
j_call: TRBJ1-4
clone_size: NA
cdr3_nt: TGTGCCAGCAGCGTAGGTGGAGGAGGTCCGGAAAAACTGTTTTTT
cdr3_aa: CASSVGGGGPEKLFF

d_call: TRBD1
v_call: TRBV14
j_call: TRBJ2-5
clone_size: NA
cdr3_nt: TGTGCCAGCAGCCATCCACCAGGGGGCCAAGAGACCCAGTACTTC
cdr3_aa: CASSHPPGGQETQYF

d_call: NA
v_call: TRBV6-5
j_call: TRBJ1-4
clone_size: NA
cdr3_nt: TGTGCCAGCAGTTACCTAAGGGGGATCGGTGAAAAACTGTTTTTT
cdr3_aa: CASSYLRGIGEKLFF